A single sample gave rise to the 15 T cell receptor beta chains below, sequenced in a study of molecular identifiers for immune sequencing clone quantification. In TCRdb, the PCR reads were re-called with MiXCR into one record per CDR3 protein. The sample includes some 100,000 distinct CDR3 sequences, 36% of them seen just once. Sequenced input: naive CD8+ T cells from blood, with Jurkat cell RNA spiked in. Subset given: FACS-sorted CD8+CD4-CCR7+CD45RA+ naive T cells. All receptors come from a human donor in good health. Some libraries in this study had Jurkat cell RNA spiked in.

This clonotype occurred a few times. This chain links TRBV27 with TRBJ2-5, with a weak D call TRBD1 (6 bases). CDR3 size: 15 residues. V gave up 5 bases and J gave up 0 bases, with 13 bases separating them. Germline V gives CDR1 MNHEY, CDR2 SMNVEV (reference sequence). The CDR3 sequence: CASSPIGQYQETQYF. The CDR3 DNA reads as TGTGCCAGCAGTCCGATCGGACAGTACCAAGAGACCCAGTACTTC.

Regarding this clonotype: A much larger clonotype is one base distant, so this may be a read error. The V gene is TRBV9, the J gene TRBJ2-7; D gene uncertain. The germline V gene has CDR1 SGDLS and CDR2 YYNGEE. This CDR3 comprises 13 residues. V lost 2 bases, J lost 2 bases, and 8 bases lay in between. The CDR3 region has the DNA TGTGCCAGCAGCGTCGGCAGCACCTACGAGCAGTACTTC. Amino acids: CASSVGSTYEQYF.

Ten or more counts support this clonotype. The CDR3 DNA sequence: TGCAGTGCTAGAACGGGTGTTGAAGGATTGCTGTTTTTT. It translates to CSARTGVEGLLFF. The gene calls are TRBV20-1 and TRBJ2-2; no clear D. The CDR3 is 13 residues long. CDR1 is DFQATT, CDR2 SNEGSKA, per germline (reference sequence). Trimming removed 2 bases from V and 13 bases from J, with 17 bases in between.

CDR3 nucleotides: TGCGCCAGCAGCCAGCGGCCCACCGAAAATGAGCAGTTCTTC. As protein: CASSQRPTENEQFF. This chain joins TRBV4-3 and TRBJ2-1; no reliable D call. Trimming removed 3 bases at V and 7 bases at J, with 13 bases between. CDR3 length equals 14 residues. In germline, CDR1 is LGHNA, CDR2 YSLEER.

This clonotype has only a few counts. The rearrangement joins TRBV11-2 to TRBJ2-7; a weak D match, TRBD1 (6 bases). Between the trimmed V and J ends, which lost 1 base and 6 bases, there was a span of 10 bases. The V gene's germline CDR1 is SGHAT and CDR2 FQNNGV. There are 13 residues in the CDR3. For the CDR3, the DNA is TGTGCCAGCAGCTTAGTTAACAGGGTCGAGCAGTACTTC. Translation gives CASSLVNRVEQYF. Drawing the rest from reference TRBV11-2 and TRBJ2-7, the complete variable domain is EAGVAQSPRYKIIEKRQSVAFWCNPISGHATLYWYQQILGQGPKLLIQFQNNGVVDDSQLPKDRFSAERLKGVDSTLKIQPAKLEDSAVYLCASSLVNRVEQYFGPGTRLTVT.

This clonotype has only a few counts. J is TRBJ2-7 and V is TRBV10-3, with D unresolved. From germline, CDR1 is ENHRY and CDR2 SYGVKD. This CDR3 has 12 residues. Trimming left V 0 bases short and J 5 bases short, with 5 bases between. This CDR3 is CAISESDHEQYF. CDR3 sequence (DNA): TGTGCCATCAGTGAGTCAGACCACGAGCAGTACTTC.

As to this clonotype: A much larger clone differs by one base, so this may be a read error. The CDR3 is CSDVDGELFF. In nucleotides, the CDR3 is TGCAGCGATGTTGACGGGGAGCTGTTTTTT. This chain uses TRBV29-1 with TRBJ2-2, with D unclear. Trimming cost V 7 bases and J 7 bases, with 7 bases left between them. The germline V gene encodes CDR1 SQVTM and CDR2 ANQGSEA. This CDR3 has 10 amino acids.

This clonotype was recorded at least ten times. CDR3 protein: CASSYNLLLSTDTQYF. The CDR3 region has the DNA TGTGCCAGCAGTTACAACCTCCTCCTCAGCACAGATACGCAGTATTTT. The V gene is TRBV6-5, the J gene TRBJ2-3; D unresolved. Germline V gene data show CDR1 as MNHEY and CDR2 as SVGAGI. Trimming took 2 bases from V and 0 from J, leaving 12 bases between them. The CDR3 extends over 16 amino acids.

The V and J genes are TRBV10-2 and TRBJ1-1, with 7 bases matching TRBD1. The CDR3 extends over 14 amino acids. Looked up from germline, CDR1 is WSHSY and CDR2 is SAAADI. V trimming: 4 bases; J trimming: 8 bases; junction bases outside the gene matches: 10. CDR3 loop: CASSGRDSRSEAFF. The CDR3, as DNA: TGCGCCAGCAGTGGAAGGGACAGCCGCTCAGAAGCTTTCTTT.

The rearrangement links TRBV20-1 to TRBJ2-7; D remains ambiguous. Germline V gene lookup returns CDR1 DFQATT and CDR2 SNEGSKA (reference sequence). This CDR3 spans 13 amino acids. V gave up 3 bases and J gave up 2 bases, with 11 bases separating them. CDR3 DNA: TGCAGTGCTAGTGTGGTCCAGCCCTACGAGCAGTACTTC. Translated, it gives CSASVVQPYEQYF.

The chain links TRBV27 to TRBJ2-5; 7 bases are a match to TRBD2. Trimming removed 4 bases from V and 4 bases from J; junction bases left unmatched: 12. The CDR3 spans 16 residues. CDR1 and CDR2 (germline): MNHEY, SMNVEV (reference sequence). The CDR3 loop is CASSSGDYVGRETQYF. Written as DNA, the CDR3 is TGTGCCAGCAGTTCCGGGGACTACGTGGGACGAGAGACCCAGTACTTC.

The chain uses TRBV13 and TRBJ2-7; 11 nucleotides match TRBD2. Per the germline V gene, CDR1 is PRHDT and CDR2 is FYEKMQ (reference sequence). Losses at the gene ends were 5 bases for V and 4 bases for J; bases not matched to a gene: 10. The CDR3 spans 16 residues. The CDR3 sequence is CASSLTRLAGTYEQYF. The CDR3 nucleotides are TGTGCCAGCAGCCTAACACGACTAGCGGGAACGTACGAGCAGTACTTC. The full variable domain, rest sourced from reference TRBV13 and TRBJ2-7, is AAGVIQSPRHLIKEKRETATLKCYPIPRHDTVYWYQQGPGQDPQFLISFYEKMQSDKGSIPDRFSAQQFSDYHSELNMSSLELGDSALYFCASSLTRLAGTYEQYFGPGTRLTVT.

This clonotype was counted once. The germline gene is not matched at one end of the junction; a read error may be the cause. CDR3 loop: CASSEPHTGLSGELIF. In nucleotides, the CDR3 is TGTGCCAGCAGTGAACCCCATACAGGTCTTTCCGGGGAGCTGATTTTT. The chain recombines TRBV25-1 with TRBJ2-2, with D perhaps being TRBD1 or TRBD2 (5 bases each). The CDR3 consists of 16 residues. Germline V gene sequence: CDR1 MGHDK, CDR2 SYGVNS. The full variable domain, completed using reference TRBV25-1 and TRBJ2-2, is EADIYQTPRYLVIGTGKKITLECSQTMGHDKMYWYQQDPGMELHLIHYSYGVNSTEKGDLSSESTVSRIRTEHFPLTLESARPSHTSQYLCASSEPHTGLSGELIFGEGSRLTVL.

The genes are TRBV10-3 and TRBJ2-3; 8 bases line up with TRBD2. V was pared by 7 bases and J by 0 bases, with 6 bases of the junction left unmatched. This CDR3 comprises 15 residues. CDR1 ENHRY and CDR2 SYGVKD come from the germline V gene. CDR3 nucleotides: TGTGCCATCACGCGGGAGGATATTAGCACAGATACGCAGTATTTT. This gives the protein CAITREDISTDTQYF.

This clonotype was seen more than once but under ten times. J is TRBJ2-2 and V is TRBV2, with 8 nucleotides matching TRBD1. Germline trimming cut 4 bases from V and 1 base from J; bases unmatched to any gene: 2. This CDR3 comprises 15 residues. The germline CDR1 and CDR2 sequences are SNHLY and FYNNEI. The CDR3 region is CASSVGTGNTGELFF. The CDR3 bases are TGTGCCAGCAGTGTTGGGACAGGGAACACCGGGGAGCTGTTTTTT.